This TCR beta chain was obtained from a study of T cell changes during pregnancy in multiple sclerosis. TCRdb's copy holds only in-frame clones and misses some; the assay was immunoSEQ multiplex PCR. The data hold about 60,000 clones, with roughly 90% observed a single time. This CDR3 comprises 16 residues. Germline values: CDR1 LGHNA, CDR2 YSLEER. V was clipped by 0 bases and J by 10 bases, with 21 bases between them. The source was peripheral blood, collected before pregnancy. The clonotype originates from a female donor with multiple sclerosis, enrolled in a pregnancy study. This chain uses TRBV4-3 with TRBJ2-5; D is possibly TRBD2 (5 bases). For the CDR3, the DNA is TGCGCCAGCAGCCAAGACTCCCGGCGACCGTCGGAGGACCAGTACTTC. Translated: CASSQDSRRPSEDQYF.